The TCR beta chain described here comes from a study of PD-1 blockade in classical Hodgkin lymphoma. The protocol was immunoSEQ multiplex PCR, while the TCRdb copy is restricted to in-frame clones and leaves out a portion. The table has about 23,000 clones, 85% to 90% seen once. Time point in this sample: cycle 4 day 1 (C4D1), after about 6 weeks of nivolumab. Each of the patients experienced relapse following autologous stem cell transplantation, and their brentuximab vedotin exposure differed. Patients showed best responses of complete response, partial response or progressive disease. Study-wide findings and caveats: There was a significant rise in CD4+ TCR diversity by C4D1, with no such rise for CD8+. Baseline diversity was lower in partial responders and progressors than complete responders. Those patients who began receiving nivolumab less than 1 year after ASCT had lower diversity, and they were excluded.

With respect to this clone: The antigen is unknown.

CDR1 and CDR2 from the germline V gene are ENHRY and SYGVKD. The CDR3 is 14 amino acids. The V end lost 3 bases, the J end lost 5 bases, and 13 bases lay between the germline ends. This sample comprised peripheral blood mononuclear cells (PBMCs), obtained before the fourth cycle of nivolumab. The chain couples TRBV10-3 to TRBJ1-1, with D unclear. This clonotype was sampled from a human donor with classical Hodgkin lymphoma. The CDR3 DNA follows: TGTGCCATCAGTGATAAGGGTCCCGATACTGAAGCTTTCTTT. This translates into CAISDKGPDTEAFF.